This T cell receptor beta chain was captured in a study of shared clonotypes between healthy human individuals. About the research overall: The study used three CD4 naive, three CD4 memory, two CD8 naive and one CD8 memory plate per donor. General study findings and limits: Generation of non-shared clonotypes was less probable than generation of clonotypes shared by all four donors.

Naive CD8 cells comprised CD45RO-negative, CCR7-positively selected cells, excluding terminally differentiated effector memory CD45RA+ cells. Notes on this clone: Antigen: not known.

The CDR3 has 15 residues. Germline V gene data show CDR1 as SEHNR and CDR2 as FQNEAQ (reference sequence). Germline trimming cut 5 bases from V and 3 bases from J; bases unmatched to any gene: 9. Roughly 27,000 T cell genomes, or around 0.2 ug DNA, went into the sorted-subset replicate PCRs. Method: immunoSEQ multiplex PCR; TCRdb's copy keeps in-frame clones and lacks some. The top ten clones hold 1.5% to 2% of a sample with about 2.2 million clones, 90% to 95% of them seen once. The specimen was naive CD8+ T cells from PBMCs. The rearrangement links TRBV7-9 to TRBJ2-7; 8 nucleotides agree with TRBD1. This receptor was obtained from a man aged 18 to 35 in good health. Some clones in this sample may be carry-over from other donors' samples. CDR3 protein: CASSAGGIDFYEQYF. DNA of the CDR3: TGTGCCAGCAGCGCAGGGGGCATAGATTTCTACGAGCAGTACTTC. The full variable domain, rest sourced from reference TRBV7-9 and TRBJ2-7, is DTGVSQNPRHKITKRGQNVTFRCDPISEHNRLYWYRQTLGQGPEFLTYFQNEAQLEKSRLLSDRFSAERPKGSFSTLEIQRTEQGDSAMYLCASSAGGIDFYEQYFGPGTRLTVT.